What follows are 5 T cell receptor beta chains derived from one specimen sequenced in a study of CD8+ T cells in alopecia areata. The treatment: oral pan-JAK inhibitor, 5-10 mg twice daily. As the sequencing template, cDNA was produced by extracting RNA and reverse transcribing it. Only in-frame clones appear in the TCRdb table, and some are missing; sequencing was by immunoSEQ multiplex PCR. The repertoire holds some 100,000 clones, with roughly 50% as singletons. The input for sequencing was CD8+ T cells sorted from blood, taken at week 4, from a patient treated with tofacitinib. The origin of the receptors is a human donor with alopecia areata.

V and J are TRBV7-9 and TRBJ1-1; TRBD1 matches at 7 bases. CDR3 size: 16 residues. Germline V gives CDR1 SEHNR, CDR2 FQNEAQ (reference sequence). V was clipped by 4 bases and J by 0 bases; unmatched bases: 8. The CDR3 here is CASSSLRGGMNTEAFF. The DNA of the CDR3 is TGTGCCAGCAGCTCCCTCAGGGGGGGCATGAACACTGAAGCTTTCTTT.

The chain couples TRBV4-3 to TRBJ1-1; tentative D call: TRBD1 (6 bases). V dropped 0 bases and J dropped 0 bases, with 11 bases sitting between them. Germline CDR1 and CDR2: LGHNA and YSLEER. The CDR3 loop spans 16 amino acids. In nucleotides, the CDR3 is TGCGCCAGCAGCCAAGAGTCGGGACACTTGAACACTGAAGCTTTCTTT. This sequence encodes CASSQESGHLNTEAFF.

The CDR3 loop reads CASSLDGPLQETQYF. DNA for the CDR3: TGTGCCAGCAGTTTGGACGGACCCTTACAAGAGACCCAGTACTTC. This chain joins TRBV28 and TRBJ2-5; no clear D. V was pared by 3 bases and J by 2 bases, with 13 bases between. Germline CDR1 reads MDHEN; CDR2 reads SYDVKM. CDR3 length: 15 residues.

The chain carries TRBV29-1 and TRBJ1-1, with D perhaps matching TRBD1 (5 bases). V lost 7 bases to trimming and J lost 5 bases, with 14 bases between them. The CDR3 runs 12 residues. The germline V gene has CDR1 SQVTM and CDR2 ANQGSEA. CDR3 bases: TGCAGCGATGAGCGGGGGGGTACTGAAGCTTTCTTT. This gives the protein CSDERGGTEAFF.

CDR3 nucleotides: TGTGCCAGCAGTACGGGACAGGGGGCCGGCTATGGCTACACCTTC. Translated, it gives CASSTGQGAGYGYTF. This chain links TRBV2 with TRBJ1-2; the match to TRBD1 covers 12 bases. The length of the CDR3 is 15 residues. The V gene's germline CDR1 is SNHLY and CDR2 FYNNEI. The J segment lost 4 bases and the V segment lost 5 bases, leaving 5 bases of the junction unmatched.